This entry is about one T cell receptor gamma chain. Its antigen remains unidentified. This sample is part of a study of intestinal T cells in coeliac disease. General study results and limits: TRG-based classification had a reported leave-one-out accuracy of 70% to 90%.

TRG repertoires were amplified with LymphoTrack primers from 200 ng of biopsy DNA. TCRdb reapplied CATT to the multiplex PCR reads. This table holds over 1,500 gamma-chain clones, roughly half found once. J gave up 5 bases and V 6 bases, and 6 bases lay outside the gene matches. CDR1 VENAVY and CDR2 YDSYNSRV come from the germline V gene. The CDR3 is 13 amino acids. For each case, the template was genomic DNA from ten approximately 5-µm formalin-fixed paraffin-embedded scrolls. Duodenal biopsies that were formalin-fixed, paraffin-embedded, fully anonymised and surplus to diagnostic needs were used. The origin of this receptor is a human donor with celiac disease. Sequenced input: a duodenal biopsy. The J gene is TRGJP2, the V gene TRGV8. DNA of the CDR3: TGTGCCACCTGGTGGAAAAGTGATTGGATCAAGACGTTT. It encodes CATWWKSDWIKTF.